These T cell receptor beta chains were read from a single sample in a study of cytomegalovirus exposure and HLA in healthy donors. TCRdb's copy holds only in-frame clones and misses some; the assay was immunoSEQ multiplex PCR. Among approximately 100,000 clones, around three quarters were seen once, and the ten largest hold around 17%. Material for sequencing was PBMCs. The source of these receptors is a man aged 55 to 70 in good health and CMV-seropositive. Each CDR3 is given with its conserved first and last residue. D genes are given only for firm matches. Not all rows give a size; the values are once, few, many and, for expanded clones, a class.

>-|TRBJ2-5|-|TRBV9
TGTGCCAGCAGCACCCCCGGGACACAACAAGAGACCCAGTACTTC
CASSTPGTQQETQYF
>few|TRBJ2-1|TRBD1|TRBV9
TGTGCCAGCAGCGTAGCCGGGACAGGGAGAGGGTACAATGAGCAGTTCTTC
CASSVAGTGRGYNEQFF
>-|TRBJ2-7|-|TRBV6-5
TGTGCCAGCAGTTACTCGAGCCAGGGCTACGAGCAGTACTTC
CASSYSSQGYEQYF
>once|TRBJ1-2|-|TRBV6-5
TGTGCCAGCAGTTACTCGGCCAAAGCTAACTATGGCTACACCTTC
CASSYSAKANYGYTF
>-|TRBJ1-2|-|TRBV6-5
TGTGCCTGTCGGGACTCTACTAACTATGGCTACACCTTC
CACRDSTNYGYTF
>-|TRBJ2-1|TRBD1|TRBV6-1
TGTGCCAGCCGCTGGACAGGGGATCTTTACAATGAGCAGTTCTTC
CASRWTGDLYNEQFF
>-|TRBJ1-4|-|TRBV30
TGTGCCTGGAGGGACACTAACTTCTTGAGAACTAATGAAAAACTGTTTTTT
CAWRDTNFLRTNEKLFF
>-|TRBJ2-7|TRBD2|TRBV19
TGTGCCAGTAGAAGTGCGAGCGGGGTTTACGAGCAGTACTTC
CASRSASGVYEQYF
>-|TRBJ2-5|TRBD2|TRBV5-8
TGTGCCAGCAGCTTGTATAAGCGGGGCCACGTAGGGACCCAGTACTTC
CASSLYKRGHVGTQYF
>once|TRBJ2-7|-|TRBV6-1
TGTGCCACCCTATCCGGGATCCTCTTTATCAACTTC
CATLSGILFINF
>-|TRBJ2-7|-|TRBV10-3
TGTGCCATCAGGTCCACAGGGAGTTGGGGCGAGCAGTACTTC
CAIRSTGSWGEQYF
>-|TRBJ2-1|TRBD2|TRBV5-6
TGTGCCAGCAGACGGGCTAGCGGGGGGGCGTATGAGCAGTTCTTC
CASRRASGGAYEQFF
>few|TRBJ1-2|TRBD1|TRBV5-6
TGTGCCAGCAGCTCTGGAAGACAGGGGGCGACTAGTGGCTACACCTTC
CASSSGRQGATSGYTF
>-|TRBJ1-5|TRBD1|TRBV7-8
TGTGCCAGCAGCGCGGGACAGCGTTATAGCAATCAGCCCCAGCATTTT
CASSAGQRYSNQPQHF
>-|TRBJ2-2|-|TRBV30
TGTGCCTGGAGTAGAGGGGGAGTCGGGGAGCTGTTTTTT
CAWSRGGVGELFF
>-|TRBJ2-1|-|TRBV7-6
TGTGCCAGCAGCTTAGCGGGGGGGCAAAATGAGCAGTTCTTC
CASSLAGGQNEQFF
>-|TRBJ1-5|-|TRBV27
TGTGCCAGCAGTTTAGGAGGCCCTCTCGGGAGGCAGCCCCAGCATTTT
CASSLGGPLGRQPQHF
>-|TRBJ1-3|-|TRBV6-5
TGTGCCACCAAGACAGGCTACTCTGGAAACACCATATATTTT
CATKTGYSGNTIYF
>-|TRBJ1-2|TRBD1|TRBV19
TGTGCCAGTAGTACACAGGGGGCGCGGACCTATGGCTACACCTTC
CASSTQGARTYGYTF
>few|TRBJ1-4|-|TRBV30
TGTGCCTGGAGTGTACCACAGGCTAATGAAAAACTGTTTTTT
CAWSVPQANEKLFF
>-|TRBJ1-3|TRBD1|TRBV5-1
TGCGCCAGCAGCGACAAACAGGGGGTTACTGGAAACACCATATATTTT
CASSDKQGVTGNTIYF
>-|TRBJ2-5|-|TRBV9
TGTGCCAGCAGCGTAGGAAGGGCGGGTCCACAAGAGACCCAGTACTTC
CASSVGRAGPQETQYF